The rows below give T cell receptor beta chains drawn from one sample of a study of T cells in Graves' hyperthyroidism and ophthalmopathy. TCRdb reprocessed the multiplex PCR reads with MiXCR, giving one entry per CDR3 protein. The table shows some 340,000 distinct CDR3 sequences, with roughly an eighth occurring only once. The specimen sequenced was blood. These receptors were taken from a woman between 40 and 50 years old with Graves' ophthalmopathy. Each CDR3 is given with its conserved first and last residue. The D gene is left open where the match is weak. Rows may omit the clone size; those that give it use once, few, many or a size class.

J gene	V gene	CDR3 length	clone size	D gene	CDR3 DNA	CDR3 protein
TRBJ2-7	TRBV27	15	few	-	TGTGCCAGCAGTTTTAATAGGGTGGAGGGTCGCGAGCAGTACTTC	CASSFNRVEGREQYF
TRBJ2-7	TRBV7-9	17	few	-	TGTGCCAGCAGCCACCGAAAAGGGACGGATAGGACTTACGAGCAGTACTTC	CASSHRKGTDRTYEQYF
TRBJ2-5	TRBV29-1	15	many	-	TGCAGCGTCCGCTTTTATAAGCGGCCACAAGAGACCCAGTACTTC	CSVRFYKRPQETQYF
TRBJ1-3	TRBV5-1	17	few	TRBD1	TGCGCCAGCAGCCTATTAGGACAGGGGCCCTCTGGAAACACCATATATTTT	CASSLLGQGPSGNTIYF
TRBJ2-1	TRBV24-1	18	-	TRBD1	TGTGCCGCCAGTGATTCTACATTCGACAGGGCCCCCTACAATGAGCAGTTCTTC	CAASDSTFDRAPYNEQFF
TRBJ1-1	TRBV7-9	16	-	-	TGTGCCAGCAGCTTCGGGTACAGGGTGGCGAACACTGAAGCTTTCTTT	CASSFGYRVANTEAFF
TRBJ2-2	TRBV2	14	many	-	TGTGCCAGCAGTGGACAGGCGATGACCGGGGAGCTGTTTTTT	CASSGQAMTGELFF
TRBJ2-1	TRBV2	11	many	-	TGTGCCAGCAGTGAGGACTCGGAGCAGTTCTTC	CASSEDSEQFF
TRBJ2-7	TRBV29-1	11	many	TRBD1	TGCAGCGGGGGACAGCTCTACGAGCAGTACTTC	CSGGQLYEQYF
TRBJ2-7	TRBV4-1	15	few	TRBD1	TGCGCCAGCAGCCTTAGGACAGGGGATTTCTACGAGCAGTACTTC	CASSLRTGDFYEQYF
TRBJ2-1	TRBV6-1	14	many	-	TGTGCCAGCAACAGGGTAGGAAACTACAATGAGCAGTTCTTC	CASNRVGNYNEQFF
TRBJ1-1	TRBV12-3/TRBV12-4	14	many	TRBD1	TGTGCCAGCAGTTTCGGGACAGGGGGCACTGAAGCTTTCTTT	CASSFGTGGTEAFF
TRBJ2-7	TRBV27	14	-	-	TGTGCCAGCAGGTCCACCGGGCCCCCCAGCGAGCAGTACTTC	CASRSTGPPSEQYF
TRBJ2-3	TRBV9	16	few	-	TGTGCCAGCAGCGTAGCCCCGGGGATGGTCACAGATACGCAGTATTTT	CASSVAPGMVTDTQYF
TRBJ2-1	TRBV11-2	16	few	TRBD2	TGCGCCAGCAGCCACGACCGGGGGGGGTCCTACAATGAGCAGTTCTTC	CASSHDRGGSYNEQFF
TRBJ2-1	TRBV5-1	14	few	-	TGCGCCAGCCACGGGAGTGGGATGGACAATGAGCAGTTCTTC	CASHGSGMDNEQFF
TRBJ1-4	TRBV2	14	-	-	TGTGCCAGCAGCAAACAGGGCCCTAATGAAAAACTGTTTTTT	CASSKQGPNEKLFF
TRBJ2-3	TRBV20-1	18	many	-	TGCAGTGCTAGACCCTATCTGAGCGGCGAAGTGGGAACAGATACGCAGTATTTT	CSARPYLSGEVGTDTQYF
TRBJ2-7	TRBV7-8	14	many	TRBD2	TGTGCCAGCAGGCCGGGACTAGCGGGAGTCGAGCAGTACTTC	CASRPGLAGVEQYF
TRBJ2-5	TRBV24-1	15	many	-	TGTGCCACCAGTGATTGGACAGAGTACCAAGAGACCCAGTACTTC	CATSDWTEYQETQYF
TRBJ1-1	TRBV19	15	few	-	TGTGCCAGTAGGTTATTGTCCATCATGAACACTGAAGCTTTCTTT	CASRLLSIMNTEAFF
TRBJ2-5	TRBV28	15	many	TRBD2	TGTGCCAGCAGGAGGGGACTAGCGTTTCGAGAGACCCAGTACTTC	CASRRGLAFRETQYF
TRBJ2-3	TRBV18	16	-	-	TGTGCCAGCTCAGCAGCTCCGGGACACCTCACAGATACGCAGTATTTT	CASSAAPGHLTDTQYF
TRBJ2-1	TRBV6-2/TRBV6-3	16	-	TRBD2	TGTGCCAGCAGTTACTCGGGGGGGACCCGTAACAATGAGCAGTTCTTC	CASSYSGGTRNNEQFF
TRBJ1-6	TRBV6-8	13	many	-	TGTGCCAGCAGTTACGGGGCCGAGGGACCCCTCCACTTT	CASSYGAEGPLHF
TRBJ2-1	TRBV14	15	-	TRBD2	TGTGCCAGCAGCCCCCGACTAGCGGGACGCAATGAGCAGTTCTTC	CASSPRLAGRNEQFF
TRBJ1-6	TRBV6-1	15	-	-	TGTGCCAGCAGTGAAATCCAGGGCCACTTTTCACCCCTCCACTTT	CASSEIQGHFSPLHF
TRBJ2-3	TRBV11-2	16	many	TRBD1	TGTGCCAGCAGCTTAGTTGGGGGACAGGTCGCAGATACGCAGTATTTT	CASSLVGGQVADTQYF
TRBJ2-5	TRBV20-1	14	-	-	TGCAGTGCTAGAGCCGATGTGCCCGAAGAGACCCAGTACTTC	CSARADVPEETQYF
TRBJ1-2	TRBV14	13	many	-	TGTGCCAGCAGCCAAGAGGGGTCGGGCGGCTACACCTTC	CASSQEGSGGYTF
TRBJ1-1	TRBV10-3	13	many	TRBD1	TGTGCCATCAGTGGACAGGGACGGGATGAAGCTTTCTTT	CAISGQGRDEAFF
TRBJ2-7	TRBV6-1	15	many	-	TGTGCCAGCAGTGAAGTGTGGCAGAGACCATACGAGCAGTACTTC	CASSEVWQRPYEQYF
TRBJ2-2	TRBV5-1	15	many	-	TGCGCCAGCAGCTTAGGCTCAGGGTCCACCGGGGAGCTGTTTTTT	CASSLGSGSTGELFF
TRBJ2-4	TRBV9	15	-	-	TGTGCCAGCAGCGTAGGCTTGCTCGATCAAAACATTCAGTACTTC	CASSVGLLDQNIQYF
TRBJ2-2	TRBV30	13	-	-	TGTGCCTGGAGTGTAGCCGGGGCCGGGGAGCTGTTTTTT	CAWSVAGAGELFF
TRBJ1-4	TRBV10-3	15	many	-	TGTGCCATCAGTGAGAAGAAAGGGGCTAATGAAAAACTGTTTTTT	CAISEKKGANEKLFF
TRBJ2-4	TRBV7-9	14	-	-	TGTGCCAGCAGCCCAGGGATTGGCAAAAACATTCAGTACTTC	CASSPGIGKNIQYF
TRBJ2-3	TRBV20-1	17	many	TRBD2	TGCAGTGCTACAGGGGCTAGCGGGACCTACAGGAAGGATACGCAGTATTTT	CSATGASGTYRKDTQYF
TRBJ2-1	TRBV19	15	-	-	TGTGCCAGTACCCCGCGAGCAACTACCTACAATGAGCAGTTCTTC	CASTPRATTYNEQFF
TRBJ2-1	TRBV20-1	15	many	TRBD2	TGCAGTGCTAGAGATCTCAGCGGGAAAGGGGTGGTGCAGTTCTTC	CSARDLSGKGVVQFF
TRBJ2-7	TRBV27	15	many	-	TGTGCCAGCAGTTTGTTGGGGATAGGGTCCTACGAGCAGTACTTC	CASSLLGIGSYEQYF
TRBJ2-1	TRBV7-9	13	many	-	TGTGCCAGCAGCGAGAGAATGCGAAATGAGCAGTTCTTC	CASSERMRNEQFF
TRBJ2-2	TRBV6-5	15	many	-	TGTGCCAGCAGTTACTCGTCTTCTCTAACCGGGGAGCTGTTTTTT	CASSYSSSLTGELFF
TRBJ1-1	TRBV3-1	18	few	-	TGTGCCAGCAGCCAAGAAGTGATCGGGAGATACTTGAACACTGAAGCTTTCTTT	CASSQEVIGRYLNTEAFF
TRBJ2-7	TRBV28	11	many	-	TGTGCCAGCAGTCCGAAATTTGAGCAGTACTTC	CASSPKFEQYF